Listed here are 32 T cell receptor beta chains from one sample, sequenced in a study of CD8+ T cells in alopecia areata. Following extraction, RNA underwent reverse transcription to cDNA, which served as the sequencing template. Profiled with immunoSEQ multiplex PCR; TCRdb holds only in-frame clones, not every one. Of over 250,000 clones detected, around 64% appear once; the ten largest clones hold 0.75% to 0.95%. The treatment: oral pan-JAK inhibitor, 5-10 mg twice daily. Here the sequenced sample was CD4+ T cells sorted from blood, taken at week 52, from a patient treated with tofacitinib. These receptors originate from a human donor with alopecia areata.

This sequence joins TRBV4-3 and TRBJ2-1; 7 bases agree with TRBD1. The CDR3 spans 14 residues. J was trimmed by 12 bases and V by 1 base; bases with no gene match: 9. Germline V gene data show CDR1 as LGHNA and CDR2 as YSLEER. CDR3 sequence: CASSQVRGGIGQFF. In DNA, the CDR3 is TGCGCCAGCAGCCAAGTGAGAGGGGGCATTGGGCAGTTCTTC.

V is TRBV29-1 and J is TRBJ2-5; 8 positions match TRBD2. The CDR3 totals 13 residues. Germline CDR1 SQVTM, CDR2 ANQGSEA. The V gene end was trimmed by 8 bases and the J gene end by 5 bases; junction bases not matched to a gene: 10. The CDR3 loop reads CSTERGLGETQYF. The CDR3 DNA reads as TGCAGCACAGAGCGGGGGCTGGGGGAGACCCAGTACTTC.

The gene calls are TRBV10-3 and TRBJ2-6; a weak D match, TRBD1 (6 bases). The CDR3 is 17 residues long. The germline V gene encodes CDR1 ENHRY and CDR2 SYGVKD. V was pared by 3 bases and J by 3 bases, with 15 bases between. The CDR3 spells CAISDPLYRVGANVLTF. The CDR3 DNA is TGTGCCATCAGTGACCCTCTCTACAGGGTTGGGGCCAACGTCCTGACTTTC.

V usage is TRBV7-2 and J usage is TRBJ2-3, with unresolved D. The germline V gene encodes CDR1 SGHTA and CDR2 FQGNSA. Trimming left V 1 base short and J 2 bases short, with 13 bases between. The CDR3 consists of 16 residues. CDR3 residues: CASSLGKGQYTDTQYF. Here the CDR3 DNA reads TGTGCCAGCAGCTTAGGGAAGGGCCAATACACAGATACGCAGTATTTT.

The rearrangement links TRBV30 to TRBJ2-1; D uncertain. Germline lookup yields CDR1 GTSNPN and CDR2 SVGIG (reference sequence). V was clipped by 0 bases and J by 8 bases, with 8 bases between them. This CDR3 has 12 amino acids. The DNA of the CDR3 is TGTGCCTGGAGTGTAAAGTGGGATGAGCAGTTCTTC. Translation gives CAWSVKWDEQFF.

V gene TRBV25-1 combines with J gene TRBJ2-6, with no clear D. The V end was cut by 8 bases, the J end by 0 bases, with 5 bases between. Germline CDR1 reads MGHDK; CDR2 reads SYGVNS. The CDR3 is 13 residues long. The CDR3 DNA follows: TGTGCCAGCCTCCCCTCTGGGGCCAACGTCCTGACTTTC. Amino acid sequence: CASLPSGANVLTF.

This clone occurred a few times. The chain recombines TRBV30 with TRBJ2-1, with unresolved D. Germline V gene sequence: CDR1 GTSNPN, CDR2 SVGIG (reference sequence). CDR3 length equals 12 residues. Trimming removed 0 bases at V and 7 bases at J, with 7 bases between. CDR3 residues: CAWSVIGNEQFF. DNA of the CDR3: TGTGCCTGGAGTGTGATAGGGAATGAGCAGTTCTTC.

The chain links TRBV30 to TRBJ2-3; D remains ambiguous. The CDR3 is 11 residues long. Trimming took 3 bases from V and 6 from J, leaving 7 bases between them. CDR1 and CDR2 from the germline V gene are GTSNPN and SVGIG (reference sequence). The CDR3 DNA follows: TGTGCCTGGAGGGGCCTGGATACGCAGTATTTT. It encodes CAWRGLDTQYF.

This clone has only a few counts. The CDR3 DNA reads TGTGCCTGGAGTGTAGTAGCGGGGTCTGGAGAGCAGTACTTC. Translating gives CAWSVVAGSGEQYF. The J gene is TRBJ2-7, the V gene TRBV30; 8 bases map to TRBD2. Germline CDR1 GTSNPN, CDR2 SVGIG (reference sequence). The CDR3 spans 14 residues. With 0 bases clipped from V and 7 bases from J, the junction kept 8 bases outside the gene matches.

The CDR3 spells CASSRAGLPYQETQYF. Written as DNA, the CDR3 is TGTGCCAGCAGCCGCGCGGGACTACCGTACCAAGAGACCCAGTACTTC. The chain combines TRBV7-8 with TRBJ2-5; TRBD2 aligns across 7 bases. The germline V gene encodes CDR1 SGHVS and CDR2 FQNEAQ. CDR3 length: 16 amino acids. The junction had 9 bases not matched to a gene; V was cut back by 5 bases and J by 0 bases.

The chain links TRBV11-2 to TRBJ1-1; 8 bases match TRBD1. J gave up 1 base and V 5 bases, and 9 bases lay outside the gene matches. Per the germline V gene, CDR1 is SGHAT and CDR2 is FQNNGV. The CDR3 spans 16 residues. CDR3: CASSTNIGQGNTEAFF. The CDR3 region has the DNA TGTGCCAGCAGCACAAATATCGGACAGGGGAACACTGAAGCTTTCTTT.

The CDR3, as DNA: TGTGCCAGCAGTGCTCTCCCCTCTAACTATGGCTACACCTTC. It translates to CASSALPSNYGYTF. The J gene is TRBJ1-2, the V gene TRBV25-1; D call uncertain. Germline-derived CDR1 and CDR2 are MGHDK and SYGVNS. The V and J ends lost 4 bases and 0 bases respectively, with 9 bases between them. The CDR3 has 14 residues.

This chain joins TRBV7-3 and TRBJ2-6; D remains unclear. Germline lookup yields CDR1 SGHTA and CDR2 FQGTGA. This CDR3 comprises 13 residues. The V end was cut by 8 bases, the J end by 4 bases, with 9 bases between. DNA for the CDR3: TGTGCCAGCGCTCCCTTCGGGGCCAACGTCCTGACTTTC. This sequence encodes CASAPFGANVLTF.

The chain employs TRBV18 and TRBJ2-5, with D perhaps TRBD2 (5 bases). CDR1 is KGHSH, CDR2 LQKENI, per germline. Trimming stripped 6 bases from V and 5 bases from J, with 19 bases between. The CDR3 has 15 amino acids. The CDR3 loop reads CASSSGSSPVETQYF. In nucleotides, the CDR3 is TGTGCCAGCTCTTCGGGGTCCAGTCCGGTCGAGACCCAGTACTTC.

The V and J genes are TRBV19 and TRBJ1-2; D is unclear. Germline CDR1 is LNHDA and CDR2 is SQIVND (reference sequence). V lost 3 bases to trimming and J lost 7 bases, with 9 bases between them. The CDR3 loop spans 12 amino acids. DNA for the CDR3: TGTGCCAGTAGTATCTCCCCGAGTGGCTACACCTTC. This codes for CASSISPSGYTF.

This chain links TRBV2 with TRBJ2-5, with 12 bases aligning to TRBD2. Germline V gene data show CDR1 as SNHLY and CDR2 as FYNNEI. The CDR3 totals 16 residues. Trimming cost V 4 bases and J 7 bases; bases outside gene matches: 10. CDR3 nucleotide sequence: TGTGCCAGCAGTGCGTCTAGCGGGGGGGCCATGCGGACCCAGTACTTC. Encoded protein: CASSASSGGAMRTQYF.

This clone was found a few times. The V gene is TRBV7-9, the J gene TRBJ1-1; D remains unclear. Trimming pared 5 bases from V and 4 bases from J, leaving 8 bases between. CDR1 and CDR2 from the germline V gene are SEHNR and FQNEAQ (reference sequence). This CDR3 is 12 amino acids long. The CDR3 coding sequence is TGTGCCAGCAGCCACTCGGGCACTGAAGCTTTCTTT. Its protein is CASSHSGTEAFF.

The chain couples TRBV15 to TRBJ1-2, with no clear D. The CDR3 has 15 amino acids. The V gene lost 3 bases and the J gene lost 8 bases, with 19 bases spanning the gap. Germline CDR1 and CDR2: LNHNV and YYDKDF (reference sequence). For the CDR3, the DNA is TGTGCCACCAGCAGGGAATTGGGGTCCCCACAAGGCTACACCTTC. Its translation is CATSRELGSPQGYTF.

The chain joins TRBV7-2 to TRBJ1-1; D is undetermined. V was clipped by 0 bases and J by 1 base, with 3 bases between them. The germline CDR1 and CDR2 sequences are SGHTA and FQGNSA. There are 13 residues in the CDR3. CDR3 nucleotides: TGTGCCAGCAGCTTAGCTGAGAACACTGAAGCTTTCTTT. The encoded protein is CASSLAENTEAFF.

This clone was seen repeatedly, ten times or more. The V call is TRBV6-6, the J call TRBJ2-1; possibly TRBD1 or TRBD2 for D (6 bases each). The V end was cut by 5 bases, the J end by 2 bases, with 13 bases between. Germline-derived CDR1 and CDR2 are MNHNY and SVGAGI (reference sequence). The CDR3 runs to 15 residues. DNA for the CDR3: TGTGCCAGCAGTCGAGGGGGGCGTCCCTACAATGAGCAGTTCTTC. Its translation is CASSRGGRPYNEQFF.

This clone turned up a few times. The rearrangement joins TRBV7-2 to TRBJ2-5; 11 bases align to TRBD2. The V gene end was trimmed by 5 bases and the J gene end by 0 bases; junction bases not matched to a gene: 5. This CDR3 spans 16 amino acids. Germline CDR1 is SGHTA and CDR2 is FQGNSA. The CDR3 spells CASSRSSGGHQETQYF. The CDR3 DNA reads TGTGCCAGCAGCAGGTCTAGCGGGGGGCACCAAGAGACCCAGTACTTC.

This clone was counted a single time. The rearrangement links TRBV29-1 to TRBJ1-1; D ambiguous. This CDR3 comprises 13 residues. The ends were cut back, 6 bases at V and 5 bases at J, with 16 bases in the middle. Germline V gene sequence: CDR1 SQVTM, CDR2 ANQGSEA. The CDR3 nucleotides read TGCAGCGTCATGGACCCGGGGAGAACTGAAGCTTTCTTT. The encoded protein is CSVMDPGRTEAFF.

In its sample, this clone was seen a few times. Here the CDR3 DNA reads TGTGCCAGCAGACCTTCAGGGGAGGCCGAAGCTTTCTTT. Its translation: CASRPSGEAEAFF. The chain links TRBV7-2 to TRBJ1-1, with D perhaps TRBD1 (6 bases). The CDR3 sequence is 13 residues long. The V end lost 6 bases, the J end lost 8 bases, and 16 bases lay between the germline ends. Germline values: CDR1 SGHTA, CDR2 FQGNSA.

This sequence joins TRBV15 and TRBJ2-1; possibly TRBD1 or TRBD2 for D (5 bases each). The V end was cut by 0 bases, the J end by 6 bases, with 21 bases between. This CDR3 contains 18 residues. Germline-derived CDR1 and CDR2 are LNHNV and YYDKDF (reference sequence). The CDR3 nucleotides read TGTGCCACCAGCAGAGAATTGTCCGGTCAGGGAGTTCTCAATGAGCAGTTCTTC. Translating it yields CATSRELSGQGVLNEQFF.

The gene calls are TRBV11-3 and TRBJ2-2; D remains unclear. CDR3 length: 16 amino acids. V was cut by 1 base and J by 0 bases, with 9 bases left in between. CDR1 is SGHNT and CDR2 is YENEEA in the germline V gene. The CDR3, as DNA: TGTGCCAGCAGCTTAGTTGTGGGAACGAACACCGGGGAGCTGTTTTTT. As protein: CASSLVVGTNTGELFF.

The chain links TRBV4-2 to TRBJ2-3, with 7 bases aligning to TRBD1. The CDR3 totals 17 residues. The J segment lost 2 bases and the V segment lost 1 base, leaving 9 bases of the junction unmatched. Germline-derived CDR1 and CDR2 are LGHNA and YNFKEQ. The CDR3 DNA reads TGTGCCAGCAGCCAAGCACAGGGGCCGGGGCACACAGATACGCAGTATTTT. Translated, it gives CASSQAQGPGHTDTQYF.

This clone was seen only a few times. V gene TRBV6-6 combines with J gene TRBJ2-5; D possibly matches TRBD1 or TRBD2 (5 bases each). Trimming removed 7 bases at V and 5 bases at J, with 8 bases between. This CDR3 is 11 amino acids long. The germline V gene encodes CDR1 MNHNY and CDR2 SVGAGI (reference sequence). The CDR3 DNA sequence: TGTGCCAGCAAATGGGGGGAGACCCAGTACTTC. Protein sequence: CASKWGETQYF.

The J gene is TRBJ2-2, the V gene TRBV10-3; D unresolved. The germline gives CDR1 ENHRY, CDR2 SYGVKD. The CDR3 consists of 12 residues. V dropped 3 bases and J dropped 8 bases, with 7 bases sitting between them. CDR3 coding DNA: TGTGCCATCAGTGACAGGTTAGGGGAGCTGTTTTTT. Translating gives CAISDRLGELFF.

CDR3: CATSRAGGTYNEQFF. CDR3 sequence (DNA): TGTGCCACCAGCAGAGCGGGGGGTACCTACAATGAGCAGTTCTTC. This chain links TRBV15 with TRBJ2-1; 7 nucleotides line up with TRBD2. V lost 1 base and J lost 2; bases outside the gene matches: 2. The CDR3 totals 15 residues. Germline values: CDR1 LNHNV, CDR2 YYDKDF (reference sequence).

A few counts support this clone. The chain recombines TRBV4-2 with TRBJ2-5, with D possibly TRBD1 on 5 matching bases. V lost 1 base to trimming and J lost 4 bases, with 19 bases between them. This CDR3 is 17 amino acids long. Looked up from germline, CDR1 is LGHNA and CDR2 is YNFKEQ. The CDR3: CASSQGGPTVRGETQYF. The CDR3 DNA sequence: TGTGCCAGCAGCCAAGGGGGCCCAACCGTGAGAGGAGAGACCCAGTACTTC.

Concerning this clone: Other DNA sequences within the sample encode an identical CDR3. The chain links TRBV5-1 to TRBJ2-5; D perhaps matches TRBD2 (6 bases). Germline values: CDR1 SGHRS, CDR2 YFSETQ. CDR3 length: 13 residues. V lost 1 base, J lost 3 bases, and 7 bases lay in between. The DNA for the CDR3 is TGCGCCAGCAGCTTGTCGGGGGAAGAGACCCAGTACTTC. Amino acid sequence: CASSLSGEETQYF.

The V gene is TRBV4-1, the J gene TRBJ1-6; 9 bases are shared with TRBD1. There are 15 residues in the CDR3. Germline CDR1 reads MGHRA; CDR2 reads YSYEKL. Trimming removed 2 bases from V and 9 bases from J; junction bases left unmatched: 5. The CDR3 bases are TGCGCCAGCAGCCAACCGGGACAGGGAATTTCACCCCTCCACTTT. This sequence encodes CASSQPGQGISPLHF.